Listed here is a single T cell receptor (beta chain). The antigen remains unidentified. In preparing each TCR library, about 3.5 ug of total RNA was used. One entry per CDR3 protein, without DNA, is what TCRdb gives after re-calling the 5' RACE reads. This sample contains approximately 210,000 distinct CDR3 sequences. Without any T cell sorting, total RNA was isolated from whole blood. The data were obtained in a study of monozygotic twins with inflammatory bowel disease. Study conclusions and caveats: IBD patients, compared with healthy twins, shared fewer clonotypes with others (especially with disease activity). Among IBD patients, TCRbeta diversity (inverse Simpson) was lower than in healthy co-twins.

This CDR3 comprises 15 residues. Germline V gene sequence: CDR1 DFQATT, CDR2 SNEGSKA (reference sequence). The chain carries TRBV20-1 and TRBJ2-5; the D gene TCRdb calls, TRBD1, cannot be checked with no DNA. This sequence originates from a human donor with ulcerative colitis or Crohn's disease, or a healthy co-twin of an affected twin (not recorded which). Sequencing used blood. The CDR3 sequence: CSARGGWDRQETQYF.